A few counts support the clone carrying this TCR beta chain. Its antigen is unidentified. TCRdb's copy holds only in-frame clones and misses some; the assay was immunoSEQ multiplex PCR. The table lists 150,000 to 200,000 clones, about 94% of them singletons, with 7.5% to 9.5% in the top ten. These data belong to a study of T cell responses to AZD1222 COVID-19 vaccine. Study conclusions and caveats: Scientists sampled the repertoires only once the peak T cell response had passed. The donors showed a predominance of white British ancestry and of females, with possible underestimation of clonal diversity.

The source material was peripheral blood, sampled on day 0 of AZD1222 vaccination. The clonotype originates from an adult in good health.

Here the CDR3 reads CASSPYGQGAYQPQHF. In DNA form, the CDR3 reads TGTGCCAGCAGTCCATACGGACAGGGGGCCTATCAGCCCCAGCATTTT. The chain joins TRBV28 to TRBJ1-5, with TRBD1 identical over 11 bases. CDR3 length: 16 residues. Trimming took 5 bases from V and 5 from J; bases not matched to a gene: 8. Germline V CDR1 and CDR2: MDHEN, SYDVKM.